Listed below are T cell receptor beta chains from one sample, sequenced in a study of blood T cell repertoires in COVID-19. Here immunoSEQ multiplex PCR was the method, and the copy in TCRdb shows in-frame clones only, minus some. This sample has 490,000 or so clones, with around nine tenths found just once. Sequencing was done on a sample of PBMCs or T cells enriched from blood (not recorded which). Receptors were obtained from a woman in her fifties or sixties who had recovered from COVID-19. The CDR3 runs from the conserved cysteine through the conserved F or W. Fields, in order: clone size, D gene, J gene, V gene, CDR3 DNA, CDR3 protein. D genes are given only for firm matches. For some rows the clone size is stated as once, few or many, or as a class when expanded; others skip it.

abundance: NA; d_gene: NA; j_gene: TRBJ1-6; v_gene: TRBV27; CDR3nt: TGTGCCAGCAGTTTTCTACAGGGTTTTAATTCACCCCTCCACTTT; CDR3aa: CASSFLQGFNSPLHF
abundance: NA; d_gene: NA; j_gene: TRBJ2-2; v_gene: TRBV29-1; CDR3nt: TGCAGCGCGAGGGCGGGGCTAGCTGCCACCGGGGAGCTGTTTTTT; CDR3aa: CSARAGLAATGELFF
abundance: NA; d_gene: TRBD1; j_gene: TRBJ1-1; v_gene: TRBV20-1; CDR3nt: TGCAGTGCTAAGGGACAGACTGAAGCTTTCTTT; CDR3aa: CSAKGQTEAFF
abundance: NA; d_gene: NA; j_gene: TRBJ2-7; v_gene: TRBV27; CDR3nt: TGTGCCAGCAGTTCCCGGACAGCTTACGAGCAGTACTTC; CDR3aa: CASSSRTAYEQYF
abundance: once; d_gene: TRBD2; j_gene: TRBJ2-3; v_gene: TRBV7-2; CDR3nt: TGTGCCAGCAGCTTAACCCGGGGGGGCCGGACAGATACGCAGTATTTT; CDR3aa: CASSLTRGGRTDTQYF
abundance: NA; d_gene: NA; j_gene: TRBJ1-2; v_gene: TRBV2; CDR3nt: TGTGCCAGCGGTTCGGGGTTCTATGGCTACACCTTC; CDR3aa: CASGSGFYGYTF
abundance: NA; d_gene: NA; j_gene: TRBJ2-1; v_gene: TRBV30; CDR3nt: TGTGCCTGGAGTAGCAGCCAGGGGTTTTATGAGCAGTTCTTC; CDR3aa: CAWSSSQGFYEQFF
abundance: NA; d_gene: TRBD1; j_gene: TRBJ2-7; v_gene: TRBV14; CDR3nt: TGTGCCAGCTCCCTTCGGGACAGGCCTACCTACGAGCAGTACTTC; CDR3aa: CASSLRDRPTYEQYF
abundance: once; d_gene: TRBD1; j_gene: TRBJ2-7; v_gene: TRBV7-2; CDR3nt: TGTGCCAGCAGTTCTTTCAACAGGGGAAGTCGCCACGAGCAGTACTTC; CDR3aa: CASSSFNRGSRHEQYF
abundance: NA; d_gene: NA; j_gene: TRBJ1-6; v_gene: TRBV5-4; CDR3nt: TGTGCCAGCAACCTAAAACAGGGTGGCGTGGATAATTCACCCCTCCACTTT; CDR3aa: CASNLKQGGVDNSPLHF
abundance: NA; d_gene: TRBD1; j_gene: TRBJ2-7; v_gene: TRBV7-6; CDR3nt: TGTGCCAGCAGCCCCGGGACAGGGGGCGTGTTGGAGTACTTC; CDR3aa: CASSPGTGGVLEYF
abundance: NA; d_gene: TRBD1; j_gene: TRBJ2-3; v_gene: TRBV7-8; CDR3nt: TGTGCCAGCAGCTTAGCCGGGACAGGGATCACAGATACGCAGTATTTT; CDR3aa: CASSLAGTGITDTQYF
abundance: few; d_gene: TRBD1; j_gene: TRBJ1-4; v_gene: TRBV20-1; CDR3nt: TGCAGTGCTAGTCTGGCAGGGGGTGAAAAACTGTTTTTT; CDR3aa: CSASLAGGEKLFF
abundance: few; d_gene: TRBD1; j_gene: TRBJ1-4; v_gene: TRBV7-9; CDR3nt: TGTGCCAGCAGGTTAACAGGGGATGAAAAACTGTTTTTT; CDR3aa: CASRLTGDEKLFF
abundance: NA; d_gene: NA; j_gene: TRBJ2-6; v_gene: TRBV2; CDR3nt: TGTGCCAGCAGTTTACAGGGTATCTCTGGGGCCAACGTCCTGACTTTC; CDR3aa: CASSLQGISGANVLTF
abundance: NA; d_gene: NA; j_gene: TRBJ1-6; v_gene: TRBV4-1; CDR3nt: TGCGCCAGCAGCCAAGCAGGGTCAAATTCACCCCTCCACTTT; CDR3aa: CASSQAGSNSPLHF
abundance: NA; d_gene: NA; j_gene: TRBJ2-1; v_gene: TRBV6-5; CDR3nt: TGTGCCACTCGACAGAGTAACAATGAGCAGTTCTTC; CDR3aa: CATRQSNNEQFF
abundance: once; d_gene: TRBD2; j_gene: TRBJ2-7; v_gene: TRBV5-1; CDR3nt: TGCGCCAGCAGCACGGGACTAGCGGGGGCCGAAGCCTACGAGCAGTACTTC; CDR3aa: CASSTGLAGAEAYEQYF
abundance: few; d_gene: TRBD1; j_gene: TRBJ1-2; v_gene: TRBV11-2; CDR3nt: TGTGCCAGCAGTACCGGGACAGGGAGGTCAGCTAACTATGGCTACACCTTC; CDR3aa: CASSTGTGRSANYGYTF
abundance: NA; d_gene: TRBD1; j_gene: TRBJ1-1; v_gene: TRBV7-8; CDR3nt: TGTGCCAGCAGCAAAGGGACAGTTAACACTGAAGCTTTCTTT; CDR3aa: CASSKGTVNTEAFF
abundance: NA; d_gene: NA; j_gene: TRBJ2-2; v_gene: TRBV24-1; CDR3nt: TGTGCCACCAGCATCAGAGCGGTCGGGGAGCTGTTTTTT; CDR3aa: CATSIRAVGELFF
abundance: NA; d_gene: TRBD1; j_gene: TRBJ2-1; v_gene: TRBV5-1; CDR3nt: TGCGCCAGCAGCCCCGGGACAGTCGGTGAGCAGTTCTTC; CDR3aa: CASSPGTVGEQFF